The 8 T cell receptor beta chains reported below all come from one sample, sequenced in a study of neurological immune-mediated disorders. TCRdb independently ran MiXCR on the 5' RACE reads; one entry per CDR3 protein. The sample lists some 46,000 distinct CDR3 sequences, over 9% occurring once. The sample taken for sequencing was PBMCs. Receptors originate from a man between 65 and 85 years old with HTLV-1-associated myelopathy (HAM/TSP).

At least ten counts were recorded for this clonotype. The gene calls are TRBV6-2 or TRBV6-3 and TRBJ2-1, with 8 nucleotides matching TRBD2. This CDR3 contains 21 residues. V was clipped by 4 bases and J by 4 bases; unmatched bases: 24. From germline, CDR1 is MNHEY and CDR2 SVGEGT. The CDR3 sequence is CASSWWGTSGRSVGLYNEQFF. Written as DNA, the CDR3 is TGTGCCAGCAGTTGGTGGGGAACCAGCGGGAGATCGGTGGGTCTATACAATGAGCAGTTCTTC.

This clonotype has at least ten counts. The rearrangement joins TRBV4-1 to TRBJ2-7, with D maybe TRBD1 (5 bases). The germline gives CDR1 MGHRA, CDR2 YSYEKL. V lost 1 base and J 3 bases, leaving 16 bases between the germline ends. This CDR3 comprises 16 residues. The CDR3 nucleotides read TGCGCCAGCAGCCAAGTTCACCAGGGCTCCCTCTACGAGCAGTACTTC. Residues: CASSQVHQGSLYEQYF.

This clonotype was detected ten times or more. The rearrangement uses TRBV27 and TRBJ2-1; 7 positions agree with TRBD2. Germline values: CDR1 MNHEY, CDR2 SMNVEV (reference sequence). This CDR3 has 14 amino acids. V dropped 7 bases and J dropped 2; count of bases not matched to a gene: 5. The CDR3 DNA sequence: TGTGCCAGCACCCGGAGCGGGGCCTACAATGAGCAGTTCTTC. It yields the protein CASTRSGAYNEQFF.

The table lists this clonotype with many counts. The CDR3 region is CASSLALVQAGTQYF. The DNA of the CDR3 is TGTGCCAGCAGCTTGGCCTTAGTGCAGGCCGGGACCCAGTACTTC. The chain links TRBV5-5 to TRBJ2-5, with no clear D. Trimming removed 0 bases from V and 7 bases from J, with 16 bases in between. Germline V gene data show CDR1 as SGHKS and CDR2 as YYEKEE (reference sequence). This CDR3 comprises 15 residues.

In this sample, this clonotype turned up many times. CDR3: CASSLMGRGYNEQFF. The CDR3 DNA reads as TGTGCCAGCAGCTTAATGGGGAGGGGGTACAATGAGCAGTTCTTC. This chain connects TRBV11-1 to TRBJ2-1, with D possibly TRBD2 on 7 matching bases. This CDR3 is 15 amino acids long. Germline CDR1 and CDR2: SGHAT and FQDESV (reference sequence). The V end was cut by 2 bases, the J end by 4 bases, with 12 bases between.

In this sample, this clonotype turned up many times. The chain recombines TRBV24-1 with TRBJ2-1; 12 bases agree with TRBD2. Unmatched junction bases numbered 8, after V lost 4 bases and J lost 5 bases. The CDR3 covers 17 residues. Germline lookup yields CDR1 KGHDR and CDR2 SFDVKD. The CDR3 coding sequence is TGTGCCACCAGTGAGTACTCTAGCGGGAGGGGCCACAATGAGCAGTTCTTC. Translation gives CATSEYSSGRGHNEQFF.

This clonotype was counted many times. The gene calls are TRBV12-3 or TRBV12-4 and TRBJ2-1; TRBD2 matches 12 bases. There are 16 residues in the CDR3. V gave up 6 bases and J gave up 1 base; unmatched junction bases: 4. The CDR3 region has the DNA TGTGCCAGCAGGCCTAGCGGGAGGGCTTCCTACAATGAGCAGTTCTTC. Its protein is CASRPSGRASYNEQFF.

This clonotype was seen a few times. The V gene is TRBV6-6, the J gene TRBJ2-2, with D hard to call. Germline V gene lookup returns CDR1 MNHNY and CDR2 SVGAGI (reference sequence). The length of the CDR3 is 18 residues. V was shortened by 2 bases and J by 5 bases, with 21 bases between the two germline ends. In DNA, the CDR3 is TGTGCCAGCAGTTACCCCCCCGGGCGGTCGCGGAAGACCGGGGAGCTGTTTTTT. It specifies CASSYPPGRSRKTGELFF.